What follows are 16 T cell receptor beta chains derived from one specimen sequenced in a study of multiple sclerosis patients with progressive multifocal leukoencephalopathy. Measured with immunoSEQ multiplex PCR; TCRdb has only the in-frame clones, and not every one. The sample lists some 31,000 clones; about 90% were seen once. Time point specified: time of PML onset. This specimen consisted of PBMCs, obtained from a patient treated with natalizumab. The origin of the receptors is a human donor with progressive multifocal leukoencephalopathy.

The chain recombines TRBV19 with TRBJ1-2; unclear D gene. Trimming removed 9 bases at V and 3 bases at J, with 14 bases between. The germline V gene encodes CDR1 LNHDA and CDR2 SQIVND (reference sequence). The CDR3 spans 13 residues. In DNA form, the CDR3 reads TGTGCCAGCGGAACCGGACTGCACTATGGCTACACCTTC. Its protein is CASGTGLHYGYTF.

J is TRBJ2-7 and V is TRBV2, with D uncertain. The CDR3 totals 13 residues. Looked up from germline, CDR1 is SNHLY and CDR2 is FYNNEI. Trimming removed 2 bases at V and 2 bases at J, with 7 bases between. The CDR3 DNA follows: TGTGCCAGCAGTGAAAGCAGTCCCTACGAGCAGTACTTC. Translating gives CASSESSPYEQYF. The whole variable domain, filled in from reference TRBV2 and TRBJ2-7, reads EPEVTQTPSHQVTQMGQEVILRCVPISNHLYFYWYRQILGQKVEFLVSFYNNEISEKSEIFDDQFSVERPDGSNFTLKIRSTKLEDSAMYFCASSESSPYEQYFGPGTRLTVT.

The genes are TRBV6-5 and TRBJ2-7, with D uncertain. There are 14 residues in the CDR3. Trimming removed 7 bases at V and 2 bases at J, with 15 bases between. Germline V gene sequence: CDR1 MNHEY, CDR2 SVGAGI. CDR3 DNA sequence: TGTGCCAGCAAGCCCCCACCCCCGACCTACGAGCAGTACTTC. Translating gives CASKPPPPTYEQYF.

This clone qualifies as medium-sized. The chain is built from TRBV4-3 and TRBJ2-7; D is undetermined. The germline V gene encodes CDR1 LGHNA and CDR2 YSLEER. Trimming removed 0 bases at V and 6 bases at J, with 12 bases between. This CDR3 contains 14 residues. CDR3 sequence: CASSQDSWGTEQYF. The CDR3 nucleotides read TGCGCCAGCAGCCAAGATTCTTGGGGTACCGAGCAGTACTTC.

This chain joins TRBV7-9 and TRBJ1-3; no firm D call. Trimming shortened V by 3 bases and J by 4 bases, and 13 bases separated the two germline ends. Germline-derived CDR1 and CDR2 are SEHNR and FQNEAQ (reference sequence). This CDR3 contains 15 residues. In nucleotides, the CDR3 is TGTGCCAGCAGCTTTTGGACTGCCGCAGGAAACACCATATATTTT. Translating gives CASSFWTAAGNTIYF.

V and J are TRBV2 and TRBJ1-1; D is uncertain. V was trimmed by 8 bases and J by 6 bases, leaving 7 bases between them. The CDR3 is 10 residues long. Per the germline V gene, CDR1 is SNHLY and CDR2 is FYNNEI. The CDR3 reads CASGSAEAFF. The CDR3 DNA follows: TGTGCCAGCGGGTCGGCTGAAGCTTTCTTT.

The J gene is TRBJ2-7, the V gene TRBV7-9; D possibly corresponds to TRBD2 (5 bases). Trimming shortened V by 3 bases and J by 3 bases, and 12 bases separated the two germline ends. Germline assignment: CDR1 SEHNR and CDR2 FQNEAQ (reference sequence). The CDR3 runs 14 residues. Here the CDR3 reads CASSFLTLGYEQYF. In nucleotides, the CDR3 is TGTGCCAGCAGCTTTTTGACACTAGGCTACGAGCAGTACTTC.

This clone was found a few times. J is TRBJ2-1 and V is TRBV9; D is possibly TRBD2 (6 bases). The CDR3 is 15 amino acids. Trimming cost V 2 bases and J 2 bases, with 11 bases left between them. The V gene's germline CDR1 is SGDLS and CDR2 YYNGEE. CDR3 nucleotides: TGTGCCAGCAGCGTGGACTACAGCGCCTACAATGAGCAGTTCTTC. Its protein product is CASSVDYSAYNEQFF.

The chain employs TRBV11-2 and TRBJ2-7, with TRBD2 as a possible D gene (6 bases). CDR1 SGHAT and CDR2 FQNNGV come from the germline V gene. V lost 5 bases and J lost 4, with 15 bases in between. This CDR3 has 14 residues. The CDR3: CASSRSQGGYEQYF. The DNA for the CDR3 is TGTGCCAGCAGCCGTTCCCAGGGAGGTTACGAGCAGTACTTC. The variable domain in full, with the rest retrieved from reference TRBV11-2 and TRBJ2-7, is EAGVAQSPRYKIIEKRQSVAFWCNPISGHATLYWYQQILGQGPKLLIQFQNNGVVDDSQLPKDRFSAERLKGVDSTLKIQPAKLEDSAVYLCASSRSQGGYEQYFGPGTRLTVT.

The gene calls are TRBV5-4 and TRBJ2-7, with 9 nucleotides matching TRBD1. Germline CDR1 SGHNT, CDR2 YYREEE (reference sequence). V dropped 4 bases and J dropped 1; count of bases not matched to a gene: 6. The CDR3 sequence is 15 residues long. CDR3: CASSEAGTGSYEQYF. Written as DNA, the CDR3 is TGTGCCAGCAGCGAAGCCGGGACAGGGTCCTACGAGCAGTACTTC.

In nucleotides, the CDR3 is TGTGCCAGCAGCTTAGAGACAGGTCACAATGAGCAGTTCTTC. Translation: CASSLETGHNEQFF. This chain links TRBV7-9 with TRBJ2-1; tentatively, D is TRBD1 (6 bases). The CDR3 length is 14 residues. Germline CDR1 and CDR2: SEHNR and FQNEAQ (reference sequence). Trimming shortened V by 1 base and J by 5 bases, and 9 bases separated the two germline ends.

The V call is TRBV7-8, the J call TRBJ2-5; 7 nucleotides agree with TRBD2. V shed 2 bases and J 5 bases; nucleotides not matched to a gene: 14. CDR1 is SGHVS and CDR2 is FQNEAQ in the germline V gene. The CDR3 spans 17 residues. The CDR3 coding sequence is TGTGCCAGCAGCTTAAATGGGTTGGCGGGAGCACACGAGACCCAGTACTTC. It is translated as CASSLNGLAGAHETQYF.

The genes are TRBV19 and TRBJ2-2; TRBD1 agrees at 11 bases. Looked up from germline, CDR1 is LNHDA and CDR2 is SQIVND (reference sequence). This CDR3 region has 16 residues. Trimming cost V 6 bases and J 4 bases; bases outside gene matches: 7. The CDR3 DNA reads TGTGCCAGTAGCCCACGAGGGACAGGGGGCACCGGGGAGCTGTTTTTT. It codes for CASSPRGTGGTGELFF.

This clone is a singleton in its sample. The CDR3 DNA sequence: TGTGCCAGTAGCGCAGGGGCCCAGACTCAAGAGACCCAGTACTTC. Protein sequence: CASSAGAQTQETQYF. The V gene is TRBV19, the J gene TRBJ2-5, with a weak D call TRBD1 (6 bases). Germline V gene lookup returns CDR1 LNHDA and CDR2 SQIVND (reference sequence). This CDR3 has 15 amino acids. The ends were cut back, 6 bases at V and 2 bases at J, with 16 bases in the middle.

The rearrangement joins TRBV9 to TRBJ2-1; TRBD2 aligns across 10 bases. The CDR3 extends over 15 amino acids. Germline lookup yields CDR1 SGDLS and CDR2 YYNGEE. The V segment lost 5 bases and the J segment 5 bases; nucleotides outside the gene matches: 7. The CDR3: CASSLGLAANNEQFF. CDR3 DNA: TGTGCCAGCAGTTTAGGACTAGCGGCCAACAATGAGCAGTTCTTC.

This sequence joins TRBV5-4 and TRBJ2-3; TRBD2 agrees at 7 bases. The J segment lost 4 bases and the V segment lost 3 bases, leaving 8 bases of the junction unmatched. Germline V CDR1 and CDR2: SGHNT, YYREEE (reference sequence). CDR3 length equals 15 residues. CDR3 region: CASSSGTTGADTQYF. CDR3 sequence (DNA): TGTGCCAGCAGCTCCGGGACTACCGGGGCAGATACGCAGTATTTT.